This entry features one TCR beta chain sequence. The data originate from a study of cytomegalovirus exposure and HLA in healthy donors. Measured with immunoSEQ multiplex PCR; TCRdb has only the in-frame clones, and not every one. The profile shows 150,000 to 200,000 clones, roughly nine tenths of them singletons. Looked up from germline, CDR1 is SGHRS and CDR2 is YFSETQ. The V segment lost 4 bases and the J segment 0 bases; nucleotides outside the gene matches: 5. CDR3 size: 16 residues. The clonotype comes from a woman aged 25 to 45 in good health and CMV-seronegative. V and J are TRBV5-1 and TRBJ2-1; 9 positions match TRBD2. The sequenced sample was PBMCs. CDR3 residues: CASSPGTSSSYNEQFF. The CDR3, as DNA: TGCGCCAGCAGCCCCGGGACTAGCAGCTCCTACAATGAGCAGTTCTTC. Together with reference TRBV5-1 and TRBJ2-1, the CDR3 gives the full variable domain: KAGVTQTPRYLIKTRGQQVTLSCSPISGHRSVSWYQQTPGQGLQFLFEYFSETQRNKGNFPGRFSGRQFSNSRSEMNVSTLELGDSALYLCASSPGTSSSYNEQFFGPGTRLTVL.